This T cell receptor beta chain was recovered during a study of blood T cell repertoires in COVID-19 (dated by TCRdb to 2019 to 2021). About the investigation overall: Samples from collaborators originated in the United States, Italy and Spain and spanned both the acute and convalescent phases of COVID-19. The material from the prospective study consisted of cDNA or gDNA derived from T cells, B-cell-depleted T cells, or PBMCs. The dataset comprised deeply sampled blood TCRbeta repertoires from subjects exposed to, actively infected with, or recovered from COVID-19. The repertoires were released in a freely available public database meant as a resource for research on the immune response to SARS-CoV-2. The samples were drawn from the first 160 participants of the ongoing ImmuneRACE study and from 1,254 subjects provided by 6 global collaborators. The sample metadata nearly always contained a de-identified subject ID, COVID-19 status, age in years and sex. Where available, HLA class I and class II types were obtained from metadata supplied by the sample provider rather than from assay-based typing.

This clone was detected a few times. Its antigen is unknown. No base-level quality is on record; no much larger clone is a single base apart. Based on the germline V gene, the CDR1 and CDR2 sequences are SQVTM and ANQGSEA. The CDR3 contains 13 residues, cysteine and phenylalanine counted. The DNA shown is the 39-base CDR3, in frame from base 1. Trimmed from V: 7 bases; trimmed from J: 0 bases; junction bases lacking a gene match: 2. What the research found in general, with its limitations: The quantity of clinical and demographic metadata differed by source and by participant and was supplied without curation.

The collaborating institutions used their own protocols to collect whole blood in K2EDTA tubes. Collaborator samples were shipped for TCRbeta analysis as frozen whole blood, isolated PBMCs, or DNA extracted from either sample type. TCRbeta CDR3 regions were amplified from genomic DNA by means of the immunoSEQ Assay, a bias-controlled multiplex PCR. As for the original processing: Nucleated cell counts per sample were estimated from amplification of reference gene primers within the assay. Sequence reads were collapsed and filtered to measure the absolute abundance of every unique TCRbeta CDR3 rearrangement. For each sample, productive Simpson clonality was calculated by taking the square root of Simpson's diversity index across productive rearrangements. TCRdb re-hosts the immuneACCESS table, in-frame sequences only. Its copies lack some clones; in the studies checked, an unresolved V gene accounts for under half of them, and the cause for the rest is not known. The V and J calls and clone size were taken over from that table, and D and trimming were inferred from the DNA. The sample contains about 120,000 clones, approximately 74% of them found a single time. Around 6% of the sample is held by the ten biggest clonotypes.

Sequencing was performed on peripheral blood. The sequence derives from a man in his sixties with acute or convalescent COVID-19. The chain employs TRBV29-1 and TRBJ2-7; the junction holds 11 bases that match TRBD2. The CDR3 has the sequence CSASGRSSYEQYF. The sequenced DNA is TGCAGCGCTAGCGGGAGGTCCTCCTACGAGCAGTACTTC.